A single sample is the source of the 30 T cell receptor beta chains below, sequenced in a study of blood T cells in healthy people across ages. Through a sample-barcoded 5' primer and a J-beta primer mix, a second PCR was run for about 6 to 11 cycles. TCRdb re-analysed the 5' RACE reads in MiXCR, keeping a single row per CDR3 protein. The repertoire includes 600,000 to 1,000,000 distinct CDR3 sequences, 20% to 25% of them detected once, and under 4.5% sits in the top ten. The data also belong to a second study, concerning T cells of mothers and their children.

What was sequenced was blood. These receptors came from a boy aged 5-17 years in good health.

This clonotype has a handful of counts. The chain combines TRBV7-9 with TRBJ1-1; the D gene is possibly TRBD1 (5 bases). CDR3 length equals 13 residues. Trimming pared 6 bases from V and 1 base from J, leaving 9 bases between. Looked up from germline, CDR1 is SEHNR and CDR2 is FQNEAQ (reference sequence). The CDR3 spells CASRGRENTEAFF. The CDR3, as DNA: TGTGCCAGCAGGGGACGGGAGAACACTGAAGCTTTCTTT.

This clonotype showed up just a few times. The chain has TRBV7-2 and TRBJ2-1; D is uncertain. The germline V gene has CDR1 SGHTA and CDR2 FQGNSA. V shed 5 bases and J shed 9 bases, with 14 bases lying between them. CDR3 size: 13 residues. The DNA of the CDR3 is TGTGCCAGCAGCCCCCTTCTGGGCGGTGAGCAGTTCTTC. Translating it yields CASSPLLGGEQFF.

V gene TRBV4-3 combines with J gene TRBJ1-2; perhaps TRBD1 as D (5 bases). The germline V gene encodes CDR1 LGHNA and CDR2 YSLEER. Trimming left V 5 bases short and J 4 bases short, with 8 bases between. There are 12 residues in the CDR3. The CDR3 loop is CASSRGGYGYTF. For the CDR3, the DNA is TGCGCCAGCAGCAGGGGTGGCTATGGCTACACCTTC.

This clonotype was counted a few times. The chain links TRBV6-2 or TRBV6-3 to TRBJ2-1; D not certain. Germline assignment: CDR1 MNHEY and CDR2 SVGEGT. CDR3 size: 17 residues. Trimming pared 0 bases from V and 8 bases from J, leaving 20 bases between. The CDR3 here is CASSYSRMASGLHEQFF. DNA of the CDR3: TGTGCCAGCAGTTACTCAAGGATGGCTAGTGGGCTGCATGAGCAGTTCTTC.

This clonotype came up a few times. The J gene is TRBJ1-1, the V gene TRBV28; 7 nucleotides agree with TRBD1. Per germline, CDR1 MDHEN and CDR2 SYDVKM. Germline trimming cut 2 bases from V and 5 bases from J; bases unmatched to any gene: 11. The CDR3 contains 16 residues. The CDR3 DNA sequence: TGTGCCAGCAGTTTAATTGTCGTGAGGGGGCCAACTGAAGCTTTCTTT. This sequence encodes CASSLIVVRGPTEAFF.

This clonotype was recorded a few times. V and J are TRBV10-3 and TRBJ1-6, with a tentative D call TRBD1 (5 bases). The germline V gene has CDR1 ENHRY and CDR2 SYGVKD. This CDR3 spans 11 amino acids. V dropped 11 bases and J dropped 7 bases, with 9 bases sitting between them. The DNA of the CDR3 is TGTGCCTCTAGGGGCAATTCACCCCTCCACTTT. Amino acids: CASRGNSPLHF.

This clonotype was recorded a few times. The chain is built from TRBV24-1 and TRBJ2-5; 10 nucleotides line up with TRBD1. The J call is uncertain, as TRBJ2-7 better fits the DNA end. Germline values: CDR1 KGHDR, CDR2 SFDVKD. The CDR3 sequence is 16 residues long. CDR3 sequence (DNA): TGTGCCACCAGTGTTGCCGGGACAGGGGAGTTCAACGAGCAGTACTTC. This codes for CATSVAGTGEFNEQYF.

This clonotype has only a few counts. The J gene is TRBJ2-1, the V gene TRBV7-9; perhaps TRBD1 as D (5 bases). The CDR3 loop spans 16 amino acids. Deletions cut 5 bases from V and 0 bases from J, with 14 bases between. CDR1 and CDR2 (germline): SEHNR, FQNEAQ (reference sequence). The CDR3 loop reads CASSTTVRSSYNEQFF. CDR3 nucleotide sequence: TGTGCCAGCAGCACGACAGTTAGGAGCTCCTACAATGAGCAGTTCTTC.

The chain joins TRBV2 to TRBJ2-1; TRBD2 is a possible D gene (7 bases). The length of the CDR3 is 14 residues. V dropped 4 bases and J dropped 6 bases, with 13 bases sitting between them. CDR1 is SNHLY, CDR2 FYNNEI, per germline. CDR3 loop: CASSVLRGANEQFF. CDR3 DNA sequence: TGTGCCAGCAGTGTTCTCCGGGGGGCCAATGAGCAGTTCTTC.

This chain joins TRBV5-6 and TRBJ2-5; possibly TRBD2 for D (5 bases). The CDR3 is 15 amino acids. CDR1 SGHDT and CDR2 YYEEEE come from the germline V gene. The germline V and J ends were trimmed by 8 bases and 2 bases, with 19 bases remaining between them. This chain's CDR3 is CASSNAGKTQETQYF. The CDR3 bases are TGTGCCAGTTCAAATGCGGGTAAAACACAAGAGACCCAGTACTTC.

This clonotype has a handful of counts. The rearrangement uses TRBV28 and TRBJ2-5; possibly TRBD2 for D (6 bases). Germline CDR1 and CDR2: MDHEN and SYDVKM. The ends were cut back, 5 bases at V and 7 bases at J, with 23 bases in the middle. This CDR3 is 16 amino acids long. CDR3 protein: CASSPDGAGFRVTQYF. The DNA for the CDR3 is TGTGCCAGCAGTCCCGATGGGGCGGGGTTCCGGGTGACCCAGTACTTC.

Only a few counts were recorded for this clonotype. This chain links TRBV7-9 with TRBJ2-5; 9 bases line up with TRBD1. V trimming: 5 bases; J trimming: 4 bases; junction bases outside the gene matches: 11. The CDR3 is made up of 16 amino acids. Germline V gene lookup returns CDR1 SEHNR and CDR2 FQNEAQ (reference sequence). CDR3 loop: CASSLSKGQGRETQYF. The CDR3 DNA reads TGTGCCAGCAGCCTAAGCAAGGGACAGGGAAGAGAGACCCAGTACTTC.

The chain couples TRBV7-9 to TRBJ1-4; the D is unclear. The germline V gene has CDR1 SEHNR and CDR2 FQNEAQ (reference sequence). Trimming cost V 5 bases and J 0 bases, with 7 bases left between them. The CDR3 contains 14 residues. This CDR3 is CASSRDATNEKLFF. CDR3 nucleotide sequence: TGTGCCAGCAGCCGCGATGCAACTAATGAAAAACTGTTTTTT.

This clonotype has a handful of counts. J is TRBJ2-3 and V is TRBV14; D ambiguous. The length of the CDR3 is 13 residues. Germline V gives CDR1 SGHDN, CDR2 FVKESK. V gave up 3 bases and J gave up 0 bases, with 4 bases separating them. The CDR3 sequence is CASSHRSTDTQYF. The CDR3 coding sequence is TGTGCCAGCAGCCACCGAAGCACAGATACGCAGTATTTT.

The V and J genes are TRBV24-1 and TRBJ1-5; 8 bases match TRBD1. The germline CDR1 and CDR2 sequences are KGHDR and SFDVKD. V was pared by 3 bases and J by 6 bases, with 3 bases of the junction left unmatched. The CDR3 extends over 14 amino acids. CDR3 in amino acids: CATSDTGGAQPQHF. CDR3 nucleotides: TGTGCCACCAGTGATACAGGGGGAGCTCAGCCCCAGCATTTT.

The chain carries TRBV20-1 and TRBJ1-4; D unresolved. V dropped 1 base and J dropped 4 bases, with 1 base sitting between them. CDR3 length: 11 amino acids. Germline-derived CDR1 and CDR2 are DFQATT and SNEGSKA (reference sequence). The CDR3: CSARVNEKLFF. The CDR3 DNA sequence: TGCAGTGCTAGAGTTAATGAAAAACTGTTTTTT.

The chain's CDR3 is CASTLFGTGELFF. The DNA for the CDR3 is TGTGCCAGCACCTTGTTTGGCACCGGGGAGCTGTTTTTT. This sequence joins TRBV12-3 or TRBV12-4 and TRBJ2-2; D uncertain. Between the trimmed V and J ends, which lost 7 bases and 4 bases, there was a span of 10 bases. The CDR3 is made up of 13 amino acids.

This clonotype has just a few counts. V and J are TRBV7-9 and TRBJ2-5; 8 positions match TRBD1. Germline CDR1 and CDR2: SEHNR and FQNEAQ (reference sequence). The CDR3 loop spans 15 amino acids. The ends lost 2 bases at V and 5 bases at J; junction bases unmatched: 7. CDR3 nucleotide sequence: TGTGCCAGCAGCTTAACGGACAGGGTTCGCGAGACCCAGTACTTC. Amino acid sequence: CASSLTDRVRETQYF. The whole variable domain, filled in from reference TRBV7-9 and TRBJ2-5, reads DTGVSQNPRHKITKRGQNVTFRCDPISEHNRLYWYRQTLGQGPEFLTYFQNEAQLEKSRLLSDRFSAERPKGSFSTLEIQRTEQGDSAMYLCASSLTDRVRETQYFGPGTRLLVL.

The genes are TRBV29-1 and TRBJ2-5, with TRBD2 as a possible D gene (5 bases). Trimming pared 6 bases from V and 11 bases from J, leaving 16 bases between. The germline gives CDR1 SQVTM, CDR2 ANQGSEA. The CDR3 is 11 residues long. The DNA for the CDR3 is TGCAGCGTGGAGACCCCCGGGGAGCAGTACTTC. Its translation: CSVETPGEQYF.

A remark on this clonotype: Sequence at one end of the junction differs from germline and may be a read error. This chain links TRBV2 with TRBJ2-5; 13 bases are shared with TRBD2. The CDR3 extends over 18 amino acids. Germline V gene lookup returns CDR1 SNHLY and CDR2 FYNNEI. This chain's CDR3 is CASRAGLAGAPGQETQYF. The CDR3 DNA is TGCGCCAGCAGGGCCGGACTAGCGGGGGCCCCGGGGCAAGAGACCCAGTACTTC.

The V and J genes are TRBV7-2 and TRBJ2-5; 8 bases map to TRBD2. The CDR3 runs to 16 residues. Germline CDR1 and CDR2: SGHTA and FQGNSA. Trimming at V came to 5 bases and at J to 4 bases, leaving 12 bases not matched to a gene. CDR3 sequence: CASSNGLAGGRETQYF. CDR3 nucleotide sequence: TGTGCCAGCAGCAACGGACTAGCTGGGGGGAGAGAGACCCAGTACTTC.

The V gene is TRBV4-2, the J gene TRBJ2-7, with D possibly matching TRBD2 (6 bases). The length of the CDR3 is 15 residues. Germline V gene data show CDR1 as LGHNA and CDR2 as YNFKEQ. Trimming removed 0 bases at V and 5 bases at J, with 14 bases between. CDR3 DNA: TGTGCCAGCAGCCAAGAGGTAGTAGCGGTTAACGAGCAGTACTTC. This encodes CASSQEVVAVNEQYF.

This sequence joins TRBV7-9 and TRBJ2-5; TRBD2 aligns across 7 bases. The J call is uncertain, as TRBJ2-7 better fits the DNA end. Germline V lookup: CDR1 SEHNR, CDR2 FQNEAQ (reference sequence). This CDR3 has 16 residues. The CDR3 nucleotides are TGTGCCAGCAGTCCTCGCGGGAGAGGCCTCCCCTACGAGCAGTACTTC. Encoded protein: CASSPRGRGLPYEQYF.

This clonotype was seen only a few times. The chain is built from TRBV2 and TRBJ2-7, with TRBD2 as a possible D gene (6 bases). Per germline, CDR1 SNHLY and CDR2 FYNNEI. CDR3 length equals 16 residues. The V end lost 3 bases, the J end lost 5 bases, and 20 bases lay between the germline ends. The CDR3 protein is CASSDSGVKFSDEQYF. DNA for the CDR3: TGTGCCAGCAGTGATTCGGGGGTTAAGTTTTCGGACGAGCAGTACTTC.

This clonotype has only a few counts. The chain couples TRBV7-2 to TRBJ1-2; D remains unclear. Trimming took off 5 bases at V and 1 base at J, with 11 bases between the two ends. Germline V CDR1 and CDR2: SGHTA, FQGNSA. The CDR3 is 14 residues long. The CDR3 is CASSPSNYNYGYTF. In DNA, the CDR3 is TGTGCCAGCAGCCCGTCGAACTATAACTATGGCTACACCTTC.

This clonotype was counted at least ten times. The V and J genes are TRBV3-1 and TRBJ1-6; maybe TRBD1 (5 bases). The CDR3 runs 14 residues. V lost 5 bases and J lost 5, with 10 bases in between. Per the germline V gene, CDR1 is LGHDT and CDR2 is YNNKEL (reference sequence). CDR3: CASSVGLDNSPLHF. The CDR3 DNA follows: TGTGCCAGCAGCGTGGGACTGGATAATTCACCCCTCCACTTT.

The V call is TRBV7-2, the J call TRBJ2-1, with 9 bases lining up with TRBD2. Germline V lookup: CDR1 SGHTA, CDR2 FQGNSA. This CDR3 is 13 amino acids long. Trimming cost V 5 bases and J 10 bases; bases outside gene matches: 6. The CDR3 sequence is CASSPILAGEQFF. CDR3 nucleotides: TGTGCCAGCAGCCCAATTCTAGCGGGAGAGCAGTTCTTC.

Comments on this clonotype: One end of the junction varies from germline; a read error may be responsible. The chain couples TRBV5-1 to TRBJ1-3; possible D gene TRBD1, 6 bases. This CDR3 comprises 14 residues. Germline CDR1 is SGHRS and CDR2 is YFSETQ. This CDR3 is CAGSWGLLGNTIYF. CDR3 nucleotides: TGCGCCGGCAGCTGGGGGCTTCTCGGAAACACCATATATTTT.

This clonotype appeared many times. V gene TRBV20-1 combines with J gene TRBJ1-6, with 8 nucleotides matching TRBD1. The V gene end was trimmed by 6 bases and the J gene end by 9 bases; junction bases not matched to a gene: 7. The CDR3 has 13 amino acids. Germline values: CDR1 DFQATT, CDR2 SNEGSKA (reference sequence). The CDR3 is CSAEDRGFSPLHF. DNA of the CDR3: TGCAGTGCCGAAGACAGGGGTTTTTCACCCCTCCACTTT.

This clonotype was seen more than once but under ten times. The V and J genes are TRBV29-1 and TRBJ1-1; D is perhaps TRBD1 (5 bases). Trimming cost V 4 bases and J 4 bases, with 13 bases left between them. Germline CDR1 is SQVTM and CDR2 is ANQGSEA. The CDR3 covers 13 residues. CDR3 sequence (DNA): TGCAGCGTTGGGGTCAGGGTCGCCACTGAAGCTTTCTTT. Its protein is CSVGVRVATEAFF.